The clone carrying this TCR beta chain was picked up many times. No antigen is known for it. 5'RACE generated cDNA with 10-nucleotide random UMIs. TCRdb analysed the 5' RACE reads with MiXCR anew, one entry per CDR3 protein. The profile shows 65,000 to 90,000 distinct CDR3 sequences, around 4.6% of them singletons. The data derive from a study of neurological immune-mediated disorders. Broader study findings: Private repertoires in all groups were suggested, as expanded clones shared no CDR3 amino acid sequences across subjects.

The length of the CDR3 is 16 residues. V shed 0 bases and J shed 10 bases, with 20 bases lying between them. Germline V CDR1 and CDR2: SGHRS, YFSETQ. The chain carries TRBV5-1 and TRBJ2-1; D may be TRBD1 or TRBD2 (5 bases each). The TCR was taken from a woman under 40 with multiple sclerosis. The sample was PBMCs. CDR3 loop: CASSLGGFEGLAEQFF. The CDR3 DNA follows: TGCGCCAGCAGCTTGGGGGGATTTGAGGGGCTGGCCGAGCAGTTCTTC.